A selection of T cell receptor beta chains follows, all from one sample in a study of beta chain features in type 1 diabetes. Assay used: immunoSEQ multiplex PCR; TCRdb lists only in-frame clones, some missing. The data show hundreds of thousands of clones, 11% to 15% seen once. The sample was naive CD4+ T cells from blood. The origin of the receptors is a man between 18 and 35 years old with type 1 diabetes. CDR3s leave out the opening cysteine and the closing phenylalanine or tryptophan.

j_call	v_call	cdr3_aa
TRBJ1-2	TRBV9	ASSVGTGYGYT
TRBJ1-1	TRBV2	ASSLGLNTEAF
TRBJ2-1	TRBV5-4	ASRPSGGASTYNEQF
TRBJ2-5	TRBV4-3	ASSQDWDRGTLETQY
TRBJ1-6	TRBV7-9	ASSLGDRGQSPLH
TRBJ2-7	TRBV5-1	ASSLEIPYEQY
TRBJ1-5	TRBV15	ATSIRTGSQPQH
TRBJ2-1	TRBV2	ASSEGDYNEQF
TRBJ1-1	TRBV7-9	ASSLEEGSEAF
TRBJ2-2	TRBV6-1	ASSLDKANTGELF
TRBJ1-2	TRBV7-2	ASSLSGPSGYGYT
TRBJ2-5	TRBV20-1	SDGQETQY
TRBJ1-2	TRBV6-6	ASSYGQGSRYGYT
TRBJ1-1	TRBV29-1	SATGQLNTEAF
TRBJ2-7	TRBV30	AWSPQGTYEQY
TRBJ1-2	TRBV10-3	AISGQGNYGYT
TRBJ1-1	TRBV4-2	ASSHRGRGRNTEAF
TRBJ1-2	TRBV5-1	ASSSIDSNYGYT
TRBJ1-2	TRBV6-5	ASTREGVYGYT
TRBJ1-5	TRBV30	AWSPGFGNQPQH
TRBJ2-7	TRBV7-9	ASSLLGGTYEQY
TRBJ1-6	TRBV5-1	ASSSQGDNSPLH
TRBJ1-4	TRBV7-9	ASSFLAGNIANEKLF
TRBJ2-1	TRBV7-2	ASSLRRVAGQGEQF
TRBJ2-1	TRBV2	AHAGQGHNEQF
TRBJ1-2	TRBV7-2	ASSLVAGRGYGYT
TRBJ1-1	TRBV5-1	ASSLTGSRDTEAF
TRBJ2-3	TRBV30	AISGRGLSDTQY
TRBJ1-4	TRBV9	ASSVDTGATNEKLF
TRBJ1-5	TRBV21-1	ARLTGSWAQH
TRBJ2-1	TRBV7-9	ASSPALGGGYNEQF
TRBJ2-3	TRBV6-1	ASSEARRGGWEDTQY
TRBJ2-6	TRBV7-9	ASSLGGSGANVLT
TRBJ2-7	TRBV6-6	ASSPPGRVVSYEQY
TRBJ1-1	TRBV29-1	SVEDARGVMNTEAF
TRBJ1-5	TRBV6-1	AILRDRSNQPQH
TRBJ1-3	TRBV29-1	SVARDGGNTIY
TRBJ2-4	TRBV19	ASSIGTYPGPNIQY
TRBJ2-2	TRBV30	AWSVEGYGELF
TRBJ2-7	TRBV29-1	SVESTSYEQY
TRBJ2-2	TRBV7-2	ASSLAVSGELF
TRBJ2-5	TRBV29-1	SGGLAGRETQY
TRBJ1-5	TRBV15	ATSRDRAGGQPQH
TRBJ1-1	TRBV7-2	ASSVGPANTEAF
TRBJ2-7	TRBV7-9	ASSLYDGTYEQY
TRBJ2-1	TRBV7-2	ASSSSGTGYNEQF
TRBJ2-3	TRBV9	ASSATGGVNTQY
TRBJ2-6	TRBV23-1	ASSQDEGGRKLSGANVLT
TRBJ2-3	TRBV5-4	ASSPTGLTDTQY
TRBJ1-4	TRBV25-1	ASSEPNRGTNEKLF
TRBJ2-7	TRBV5-1	ASSPRQGAYEQY
TRBJ1-4	TRBV4-2	ASSARDRSTNEKLF